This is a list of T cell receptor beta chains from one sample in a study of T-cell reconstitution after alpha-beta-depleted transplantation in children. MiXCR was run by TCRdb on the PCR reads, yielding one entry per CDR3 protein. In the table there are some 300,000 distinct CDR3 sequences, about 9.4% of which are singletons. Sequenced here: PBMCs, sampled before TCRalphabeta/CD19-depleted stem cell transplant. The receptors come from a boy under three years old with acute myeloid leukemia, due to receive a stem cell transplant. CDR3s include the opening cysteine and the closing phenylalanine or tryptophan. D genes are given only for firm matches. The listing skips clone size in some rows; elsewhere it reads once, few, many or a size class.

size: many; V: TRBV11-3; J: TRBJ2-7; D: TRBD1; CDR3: CASSHRDRSYEQYF; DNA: TGTGCCAGCAGCCACCGGGACAGATCCTACGAGCAGTACTTC
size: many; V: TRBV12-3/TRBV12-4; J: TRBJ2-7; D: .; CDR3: CASSFPGVEQYF; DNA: TGTGCCAGCAGTTTCCCAGGGGTTGAGCAGTACTTC
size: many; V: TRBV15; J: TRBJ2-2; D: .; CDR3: CATSRDFSFGELFF; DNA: TGTGCCACCAGCAGAGATTTCAGTTTCGGGGAGCTGTTTTTT
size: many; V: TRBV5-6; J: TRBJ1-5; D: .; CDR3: CASSLLYSNQPQHF; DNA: TGTGCCAGCAGCTTGCTGTATAGCAATCAGCCCCAGCATTTT
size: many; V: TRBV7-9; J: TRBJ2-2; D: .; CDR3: CASSFPGRSTGELFF; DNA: TGTGCCAGCAGCTTCCCGGGGCGCAGCACCGGGGAGCTGTTTTTT
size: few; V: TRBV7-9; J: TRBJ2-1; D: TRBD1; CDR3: CASSPGQGKRGYNEQFF; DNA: TGTGCCAGCAGCCCCGGACAGGGGAAGAGGGGCTACAATGAGCAGTTCTTC
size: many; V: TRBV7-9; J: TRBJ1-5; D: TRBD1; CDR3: CASSPGQGDQPQHF; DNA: TGTGCCAGCAGCCCGGGACAGGGGGATCAGCCCCAGCATTTT
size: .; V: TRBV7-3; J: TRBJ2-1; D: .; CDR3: CASSLRGTPYNEQFF; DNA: TGTGCCAGCAGCTTAAGGGGGACCCCCTACAATGAGCAGTTCTTC
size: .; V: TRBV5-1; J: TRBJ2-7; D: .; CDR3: CASSLPDGSYEQYF; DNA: TGCGCCAGCAGCTTGCCCGACGGTTCCTACGAGCAGTACTTC
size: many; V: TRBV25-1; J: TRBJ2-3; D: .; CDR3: CASSESRTDTQYF; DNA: TGTGCCAGCAGTGAATCCCGGACAGATACGCAGTATTTT
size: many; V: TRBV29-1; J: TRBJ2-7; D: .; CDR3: CSVYVSTGYSYEQYF; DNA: TGCAGCGTTTACGTCAGTACAGGGTACTCCTACGAGCAGTACTTC
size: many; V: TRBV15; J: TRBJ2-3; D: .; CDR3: CATSRDEVYRRVGSTDTQYF; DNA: TGTGCCACCAGCAGAGATGAGGTATATCGGCGGGTTGGGAGCACAGATACGCAGTATTTT
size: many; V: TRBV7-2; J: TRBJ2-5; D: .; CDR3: CASSYNRGGETQYF; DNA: TGTGCCAGCAGTTATAACAGGGGGGGGGAGACCCAGTACTTC
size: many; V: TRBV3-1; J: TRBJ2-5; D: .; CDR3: CASAPGVRETQYF; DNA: TGTGCCAGCGCACCAGGGGTGCGAGAGACCCAGTACTTC